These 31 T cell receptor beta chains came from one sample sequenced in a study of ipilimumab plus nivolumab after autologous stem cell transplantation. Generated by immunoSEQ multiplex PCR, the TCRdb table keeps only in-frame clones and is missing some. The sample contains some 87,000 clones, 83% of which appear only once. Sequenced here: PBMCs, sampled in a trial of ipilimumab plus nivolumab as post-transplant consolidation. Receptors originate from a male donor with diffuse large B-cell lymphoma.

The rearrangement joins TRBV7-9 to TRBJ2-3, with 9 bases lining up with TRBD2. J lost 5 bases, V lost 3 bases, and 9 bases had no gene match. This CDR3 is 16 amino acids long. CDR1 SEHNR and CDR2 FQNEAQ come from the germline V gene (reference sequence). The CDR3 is CASSFSGGGAGDTQYF. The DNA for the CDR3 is TGTGCCAGCAGCTTCAGCGGCGGGGGGGCGGGAGATACGCAGTATTTT.

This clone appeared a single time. The chain's CDR3 is CASSQDRPGETQYF. CDR3 DNA sequence: TGCGCCAGCAGCCAAGATCGACCCGGGGAGACCCAGTACTTC. The chain couples TRBV4-1 to TRBJ2-5; D remains unclear. The CDR3 totals 14 residues. V dropped 0 bases and J dropped 5 bases, with 10 bases sitting between them. Per the germline V gene, CDR1 is MGHRA and CDR2 is YSYEKL.

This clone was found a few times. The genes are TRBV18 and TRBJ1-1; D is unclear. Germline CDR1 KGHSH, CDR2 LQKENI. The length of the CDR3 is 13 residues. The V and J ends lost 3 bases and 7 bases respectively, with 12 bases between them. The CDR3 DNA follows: TGTGCCAGCTCACCGGGGAAACACGGTGAAGCTTTCTTT. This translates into CASSPGKHGEAFF.

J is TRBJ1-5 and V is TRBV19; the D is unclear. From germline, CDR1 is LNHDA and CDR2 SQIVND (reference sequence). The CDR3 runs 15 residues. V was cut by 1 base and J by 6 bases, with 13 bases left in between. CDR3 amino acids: CASSIGGRAVQPQHF. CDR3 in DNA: TGTGCCAGTAGTATAGGGGGAAGGGCTGTTCAGCCCCAGCATTTT.

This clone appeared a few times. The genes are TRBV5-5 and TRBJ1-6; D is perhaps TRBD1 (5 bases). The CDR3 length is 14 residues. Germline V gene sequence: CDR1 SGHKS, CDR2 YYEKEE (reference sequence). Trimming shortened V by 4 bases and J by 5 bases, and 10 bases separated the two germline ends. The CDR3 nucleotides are TGTGCCAGCAGCCAGGGACTGGATAATTCACCCCTCCACTTT. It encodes CASSQGLDNSPLHF.

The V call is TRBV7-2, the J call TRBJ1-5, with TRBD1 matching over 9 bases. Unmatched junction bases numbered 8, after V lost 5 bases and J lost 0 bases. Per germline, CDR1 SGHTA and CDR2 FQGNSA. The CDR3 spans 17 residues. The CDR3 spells CASSGGTGFFSNQPQHF. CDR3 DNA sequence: TGTGCCAGCAGCGGGGGGACAGGGTTTTTTAGCAATCAGCCCCAGCATTTT.

CDR3 nucleotide sequence: TGTGCCTGGGGTAAAGGGGCGACTAGCACAGATACGCAGTATTTT. This sequence encodes CAWGKGATSTDTQYF. The chain is built from TRBV30 and TRBJ2-3; possibly TRBD1 for D (5 bases). The CDR3 is made up of 15 amino acids. The germline gives CDR1 GTSNPN, CDR2 SVGIG (reference sequence). Trimming pared 5 bases from V and 0 bases from J, leaving 15 bases between.

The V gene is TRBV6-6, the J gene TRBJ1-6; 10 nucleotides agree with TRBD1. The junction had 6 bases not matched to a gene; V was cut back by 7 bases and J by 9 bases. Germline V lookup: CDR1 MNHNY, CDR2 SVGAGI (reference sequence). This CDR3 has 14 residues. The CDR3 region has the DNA TGTGCCAGCACCCCCCGGGACAGGGGTTCACCCCTCCACTTT. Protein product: CASTPRDRGSPLHF.

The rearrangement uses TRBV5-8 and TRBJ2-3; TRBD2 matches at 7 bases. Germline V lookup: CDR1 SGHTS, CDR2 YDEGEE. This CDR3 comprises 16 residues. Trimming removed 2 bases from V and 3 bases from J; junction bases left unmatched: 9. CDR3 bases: TGTGCCAGCAGCTTCCCTAGGACTAGTTTGACAGATACGCAGTATTTT. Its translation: CASSFPRTSLTDTQYF.

The chain's CDR3 is CASSPPRTAATEAFF. Written as DNA, the CDR3 is TGTGCCAGCTCACCACCAAGGACAGCTGCCACTGAAGCTTTCTTT. V gene TRBV18 combines with J gene TRBJ1-1; perhaps TRBD1 as D (6 bases). The V end was cut by 0 bases, the J end by 4 bases, with 12 bases between. Germline CDR1 KGHSH, CDR2 LQKENI. This CDR3 contains 15 residues.

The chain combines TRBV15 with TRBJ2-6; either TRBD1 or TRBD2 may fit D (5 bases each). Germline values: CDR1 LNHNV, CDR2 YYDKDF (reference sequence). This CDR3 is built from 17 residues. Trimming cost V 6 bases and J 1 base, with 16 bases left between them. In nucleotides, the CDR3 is TGTGCCACCAGTGACTTACTAGGGGCTTCTGGGGCCAACGTCCTGACTTTC. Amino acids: CATSDLLGASGANVLTF.

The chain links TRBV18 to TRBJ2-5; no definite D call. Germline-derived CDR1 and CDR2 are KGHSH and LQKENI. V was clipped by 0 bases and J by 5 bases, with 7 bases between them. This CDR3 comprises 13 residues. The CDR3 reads CASSPPSWETQYF. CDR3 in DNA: TGTGCCAGCTCACCACCGAGCTGGGAGACCCAGTACTTC.

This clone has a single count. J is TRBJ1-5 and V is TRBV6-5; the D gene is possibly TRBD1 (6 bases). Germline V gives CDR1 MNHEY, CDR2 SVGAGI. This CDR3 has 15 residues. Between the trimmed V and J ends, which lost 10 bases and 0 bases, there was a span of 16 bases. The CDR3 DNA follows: TGTGCCACCAAGAGGGGGAGTCATAGCAATCAGCCCCAGCATTTT. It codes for CATKRGSHSNQPQHF.

As DNA, the CDR3 is TGTGCCAGCAGTTACCGGACATTAGGGGGGGATACGCAGTATTTT. Residues: CASSYRTLGGDTQYF. This rearrangement joins TRBV6-5 to TRBJ2-3; D might be TRBD1 or TRBD2, each matching 6 bases. The CDR3 totals 15 residues. The germline V and J ends were trimmed by 2 bases and 6 bases, with 15 bases remaining between them. Looked up from germline, CDR1 is MNHEY and CDR2 is SVGAGI.

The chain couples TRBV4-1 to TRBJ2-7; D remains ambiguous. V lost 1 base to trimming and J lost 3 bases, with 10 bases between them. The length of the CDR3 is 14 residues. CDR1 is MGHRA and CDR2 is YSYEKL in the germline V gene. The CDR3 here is CASSQGTVNYEQYF. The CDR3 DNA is TGCGCCAGCAGCCAAGGTACAGTTAACTACGAGCAGTACTTC.

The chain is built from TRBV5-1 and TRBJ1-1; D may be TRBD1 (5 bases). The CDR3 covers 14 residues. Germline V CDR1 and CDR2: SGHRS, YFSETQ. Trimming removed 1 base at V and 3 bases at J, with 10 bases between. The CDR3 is CASSLTGYDTEAFF. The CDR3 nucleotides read TGCGCCAGCAGCTTGACAGGATATGACACTGAAGCTTTCTTT. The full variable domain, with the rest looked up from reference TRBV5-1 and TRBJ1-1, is KAGVTQTPRYLIKTRGQQVTLSCSPISGHRSVSWYQQTPGQGLQFLFEYFSETQRNKGNFPGRFSGRQFSNSRSEMNVSTLELGDSALYLCASSLTGYDTEAFFGQGTRLTVV.

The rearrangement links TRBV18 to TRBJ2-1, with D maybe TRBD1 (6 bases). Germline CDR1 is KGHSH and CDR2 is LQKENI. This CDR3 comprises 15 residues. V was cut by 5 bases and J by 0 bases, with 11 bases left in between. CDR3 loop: CASSSDRSSYNEQFF. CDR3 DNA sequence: TGTGCCAGCTCATCCGACAGGAGCTCCTACAATGAGCAGTTCTTC.

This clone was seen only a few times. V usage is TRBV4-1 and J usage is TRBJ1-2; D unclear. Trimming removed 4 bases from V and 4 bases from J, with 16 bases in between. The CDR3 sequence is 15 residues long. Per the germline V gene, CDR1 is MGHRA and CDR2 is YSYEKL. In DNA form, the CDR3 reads TGCGCCAGCAGCCCCCAGGATTTGGAGTCCTATGGCTACACCTTC. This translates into CASSPQDLESYGYTF.

The CDR3 here is CASNSRDRGDTQYF. The CDR3 DNA follows: TGTGCCAGCAATTCCCGGGACAGGGGGGATACGCAGTATTTT. The chain employs TRBV6-1 and TRBJ2-3, with 11 bases identical to TRBD1. V gave up 7 bases and J gave up 6 bases; unmatched junction bases: 6. CDR3 length: 14 amino acids. Germline CDR1 reads MNHNS; CDR2 reads SASEGT.

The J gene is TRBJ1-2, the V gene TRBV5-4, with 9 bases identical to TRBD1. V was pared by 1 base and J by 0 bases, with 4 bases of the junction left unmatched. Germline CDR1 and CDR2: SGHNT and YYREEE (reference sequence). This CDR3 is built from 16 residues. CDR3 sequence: CASSLRGQGSNYGYTF. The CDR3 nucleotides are TGTGCCAGCAGCTTGAGGGGACAGGGATCTAACTATGGCTACACCTTC.

The CDR3 bases are TGCAGCGTTGTTGGCTCTGGGGCCAACGTCCTGACTTTC. Residues: CSVVGSGANVLTF. The chain has TRBV29-1 and TRBJ2-6; D is undetermined. The CDR3 contains 13 residues. Germline values: CDR1 SQVTM, CDR2 ANQGSEA. V shed 4 bases and J shed 0 bases, with 4 bases lying between them.

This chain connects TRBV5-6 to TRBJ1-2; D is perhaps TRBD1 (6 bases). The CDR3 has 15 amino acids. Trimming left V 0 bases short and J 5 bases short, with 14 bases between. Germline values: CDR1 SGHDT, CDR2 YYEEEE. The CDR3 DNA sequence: TGTGCCAGCAGCTTGGCTAGCGCCCAGGGGTATGGCTACACCTTC. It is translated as CASSLASAQGYGYTF.

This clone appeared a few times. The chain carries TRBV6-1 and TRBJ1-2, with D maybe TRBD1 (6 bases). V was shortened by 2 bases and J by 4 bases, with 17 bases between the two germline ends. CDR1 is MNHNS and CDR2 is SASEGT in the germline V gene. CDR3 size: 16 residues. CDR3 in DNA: TGTGCCAGCAGTGAAAGGGGGGGGGCGACGTTCTATGGCTACACCTTC. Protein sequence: CASSERGGATFYGYTF.

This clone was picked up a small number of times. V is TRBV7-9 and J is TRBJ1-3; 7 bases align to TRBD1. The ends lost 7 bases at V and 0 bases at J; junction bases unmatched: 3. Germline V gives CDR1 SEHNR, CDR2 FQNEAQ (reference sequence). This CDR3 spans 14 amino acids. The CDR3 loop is CASNRDSSGNTIYF. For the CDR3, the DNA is TGTGCCAGCAACCGGGACAGCTCTGGAAACACCATATATTTT.

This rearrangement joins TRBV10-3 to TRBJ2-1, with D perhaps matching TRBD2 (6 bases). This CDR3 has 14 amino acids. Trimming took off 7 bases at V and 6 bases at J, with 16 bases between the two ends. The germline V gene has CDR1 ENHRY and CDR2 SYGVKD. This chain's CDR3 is CAIKDYRNRNEQFF. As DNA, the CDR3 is TGTGCCATCAAGGACTACCGCAATCGCAATGAGCAGTTCTTC.

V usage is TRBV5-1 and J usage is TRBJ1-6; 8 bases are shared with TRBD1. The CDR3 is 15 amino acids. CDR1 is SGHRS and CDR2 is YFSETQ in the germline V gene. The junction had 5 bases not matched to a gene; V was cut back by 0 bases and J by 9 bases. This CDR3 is CASSLAWTGISPLHF. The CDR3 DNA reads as TGCGCCAGCAGCTTGGCCTGGACAGGGATTTCACCCCTCCACTTT.

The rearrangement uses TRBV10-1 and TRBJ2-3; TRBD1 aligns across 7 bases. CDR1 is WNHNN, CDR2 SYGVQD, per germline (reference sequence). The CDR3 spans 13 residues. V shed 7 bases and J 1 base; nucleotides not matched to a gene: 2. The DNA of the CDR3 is TGCGCCAGCAACGACAGGGGCACAGATACGCAGTATTTT. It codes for CASNDRGTDTQYF.

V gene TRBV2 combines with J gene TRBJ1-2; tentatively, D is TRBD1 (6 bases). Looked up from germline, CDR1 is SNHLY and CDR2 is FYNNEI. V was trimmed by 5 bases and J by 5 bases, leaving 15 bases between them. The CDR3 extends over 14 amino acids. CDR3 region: CASSQTGGGYGYTF. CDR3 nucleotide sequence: TGTGCCAGCAGTCAAACCGGGGGCGGTTATGGCTACACCTTC.

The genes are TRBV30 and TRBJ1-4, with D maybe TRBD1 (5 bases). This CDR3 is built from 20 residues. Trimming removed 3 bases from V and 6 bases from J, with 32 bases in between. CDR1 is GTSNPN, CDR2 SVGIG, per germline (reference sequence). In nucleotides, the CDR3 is TGTGCCTGGAGACAAACTCTTACCCTATCCCCCGGGACGGACCATGAAAAACTGTTTTTT. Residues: CAWRQTLTLSPGTDHEKLFF. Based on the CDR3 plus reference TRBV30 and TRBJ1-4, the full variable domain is SQTIHQWPATLVQPVGSPLSLECTVEGTSNPNLYWYRQAAGRGLQLLFYSVGIGQISSEVPQNLSASRPQDRQFILSSKKLLLSDSGFYLCAWRQTLTLSPGTDHEKLFFGSGTQLSVL.

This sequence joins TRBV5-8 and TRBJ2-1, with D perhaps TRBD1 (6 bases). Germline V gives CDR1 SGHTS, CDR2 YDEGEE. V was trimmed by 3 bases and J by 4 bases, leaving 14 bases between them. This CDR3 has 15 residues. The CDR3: CASSSRGGLYNEQFF. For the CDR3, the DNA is TGTGCCAGCAGCTCCAGAGGGGGTCTTTACAATGAGCAGTTCTTC.

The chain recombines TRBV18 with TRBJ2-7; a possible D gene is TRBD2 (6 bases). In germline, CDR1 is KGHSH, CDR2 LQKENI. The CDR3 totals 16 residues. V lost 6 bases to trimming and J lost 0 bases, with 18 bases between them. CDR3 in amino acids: CASSPSVGGSSYEQYF. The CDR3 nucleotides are TGTGCCAGCTCCCCCTCGGTGGGGGGAAGCTCCTACGAGCAGTACTTC.